This T cell receptor (beta chain) derives from a study of PD-L1 blockade in urothelial cancer. On the study more broadly: T cells were recovered from blood samples at a median of around 150,000.

On this clone: Its antigen is unidentified.

Study results and caveats: Clones that were tumor-associated expanded more in the blood of durable-benefit patients at 3 weeks.

The CDR3 consists of 11 residues. Trimming took 0 bases from V and 11 from J, leaving 10 bases between them. From germline, CDR1 is SQVTM and CDR2 ANQGSEA. Measured with immunoSEQ multiplex PCR; TCRdb has only the in-frame clones, and not every one. The table records tens of thousands of clones, roughly 87% of them present only once. The sample consisted of PBMCs, taken around atezolizumab (anti-PD-L1) treatment. The receptor was isolated from a man between 60 and 75 years old with urothelial cancer. The V gene is TRBV29-1, the J gene TRBJ1-1, with D hard to call. CDR3 loop: CSVEDITWAFF. The CDR3 coding sequence is TGCAGCGTTGAAGATATCACTTGGGCTTTCTTT. The whole variable domain, remainder taken from reference TRBV29-1 and TRBJ1-1, is SAVISQKPSRDICQRGTSLTIQCQVDSQVTMMFWYRQQPGQSLTLIATANQGSEATYESGFVIDKFPISRPNLTFSTLTVSNMSPEDSSIYLCSVEDITWAFFGQGTRLTVV.